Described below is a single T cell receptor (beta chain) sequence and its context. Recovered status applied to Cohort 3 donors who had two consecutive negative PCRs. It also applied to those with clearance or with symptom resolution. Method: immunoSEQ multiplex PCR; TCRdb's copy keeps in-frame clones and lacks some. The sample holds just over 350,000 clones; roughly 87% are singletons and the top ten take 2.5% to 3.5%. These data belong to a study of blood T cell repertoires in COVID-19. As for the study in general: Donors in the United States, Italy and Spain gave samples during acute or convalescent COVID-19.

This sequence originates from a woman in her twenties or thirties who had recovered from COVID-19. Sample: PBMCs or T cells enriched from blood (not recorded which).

The CDR3 sequence: CASSSSDGKDEAFF. CDR3 nucleotide sequence: TGTGCCAGCAGCTCAAGCGACGGGAAAGATGAAGCTTTCTTT. The rearrangement joins TRBV6-5 to TRBJ1-1; the D is unclear. V lost 6 bases to trimming and J lost 7 bases, with 18 bases between them. The CDR3 covers 14 residues. The germline CDR1 and CDR2 sequences are MNHEY and SVGAGI.